Sequencing of this T cell receptor (beta chain) was carried out in a study of shared clonotypes between healthy human individuals. On the study more broadly: For every donor, three CD4 naive, three CD4 memory, two CD8 naive and one CD8 memory plates were used.

General observations from the study: Generally, naive subsets (rather than memory subsets) showed larger estimated richness. Clonotype sharing among donors, it was expected, would be affected by sequencing depth.

A note on this clone: No antigen is known for it.

The trim removed 4 bases at V and 4 bases at J, leaving 8 bases unmatched. From germline, CDR1 is SGHNT and CDR2 YYREEE (reference sequence). There are 15 residues in the CDR3. TCRdb keeps only in-frame clones here, not all; method: immunoSEQ multiplex PCR. The table lists 600,000 to 800,000 clones, just under 75% of them singletons. The rearrangement joins TRBV5-4 to TRBJ2-5; TRBD1 agrees at 9 bases. The sequence came from a woman between 25 and 40 years old in good health. Material: memory CD4+ T cells sorted from blood. Sample subset: CD45RA-negative fraction. CDR3 coding DNA: TGTGCCAGCAGCCTTAGGACAGGGGAGGGAGAGACCCAGTACTTC. It translates to CASSLRTGEGETQYF.